This T cell receptor beta chain stems from a study of PD-1 blockade in classical Hodgkin lymphoma. Study conclusions and caveats: When set against healthy donors, newly diagnosed patients were reported to show lower baseline TCR diversity. Prior to therapy, complete responders displayed diversity much like that of newly diagnosed patients. The origin of the repertoire differences remains undefined, with disease activity or prior therapy as possible causes.

In every patient, relapse followed autologous stem cell transplantation, while exposure to brentuximab vedotin differed. Magnetic negative selection purified CD4+ T cells from thawed PBMCs. V was trimmed by 4 bases and J by 5 bases, leaving 11 bases between them. CDR1 is MDHEN, CDR2 SYDVKM, per germline. The CDR3 is made up of 13 amino acids. Only in-frame clones appear in the TCRdb table, and some are missing; sequencing was by immunoSEQ multiplex PCR. This sample has thousands of clones; 78% occur once, and the top ten carry around 4%. On this clone: Its antigen is still unknown.

The rearrangement uses TRBV28 and TRBJ1-2; tentative D call: TRBD1 (5 bases). Source: CD4+ T cells from blood, taken at baseline. The clonotype comes from a human donor with classical Hodgkin lymphoma. CDR3 in amino acids: CASSSFGGYGYTF. The CDR3 nucleotides read TGTGCCAGCAGTTCCTTTGGGGGTTATGGCTACACCTTC.